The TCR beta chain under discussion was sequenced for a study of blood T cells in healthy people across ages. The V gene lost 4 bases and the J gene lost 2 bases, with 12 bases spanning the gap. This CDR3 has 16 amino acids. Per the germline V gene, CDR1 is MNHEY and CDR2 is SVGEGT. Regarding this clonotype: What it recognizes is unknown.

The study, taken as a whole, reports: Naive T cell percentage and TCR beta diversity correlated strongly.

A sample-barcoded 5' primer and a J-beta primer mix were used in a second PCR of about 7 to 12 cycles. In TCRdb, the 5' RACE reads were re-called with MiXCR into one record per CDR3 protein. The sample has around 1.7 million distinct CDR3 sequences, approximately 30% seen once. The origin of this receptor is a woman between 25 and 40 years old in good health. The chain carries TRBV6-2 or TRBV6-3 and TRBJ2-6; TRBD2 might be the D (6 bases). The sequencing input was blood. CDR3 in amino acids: CASSSNRRAGANVLTF. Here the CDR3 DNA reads TGTGCCAGCAGTTCAAACCGGAGGGCTGGGGCCAACGTCCTGACTTTC.